These T cell receptor beta chains were read from a single sample in a study of HIV-infected children after antiretroviral therapy interruption. TCRdb re-derived calls from the 3' RACE reads in MiXCR, one entry per CDR3 protein. The table lists about 40,000 distinct CDR3 sequences, about 7% of them singletons. Source: CD45RA+ CD4+ T cells from PBMCs, pooled from several time points, taken from a donor given antiretroviral therapy, either interrupted or continuous. Every receptor here comes from a pool of human donors with HIV. Both conserved end residues are part of each CDR3. The order of the fields is clone size, V gene, D gene, J gene, CDR3 protein, CDR3 DNA. A D gene is named only where the DNA matches it firmly. Expanded clones get a size class; other rows say once, few or many, or leave the size out.

many	TRBV15	-	TRBJ1-2	CATSRDHPGNYGYTF	TGTGCCACCAGCAGAGATCACCCAGGGAATTATGGCTACACCTTC
many	TRBV4-2	-	TRBJ2-5	CASSQDKGGRHQDTQYF	TGTGCCAGCAGCCAAGATAAGGGGGGGCGCCACCAAGACACCCAGTACTTT
few	TRBV7-2	TRBD1	TRBJ2-3	CASSLRAWTGTDTQYF	TGTGCCAGCAGCTTACGGGCTTGGACAGGGACAGATACGCAGTATTTT
many	TRBV16	-	TRBJ2-4	CASSDNSQNTLYF	TGTGCCAGCAGCGACAATAGTCAAAACACCTTGTACTTT
-	TRBV7-6	-	TRBJ2-7	CASSLAGEQYF	TGTGCCAGCAGCTTAGCCGGCGAGCAGTACTTC
-	TRBV10-1	-	TRBJ1-5	CASSERGAGNQPQHF	TGCGCCAGCAGTGAGAGGGGGGCCGGCAATCAGCCCCAGCATTTT
many	TRBV6-5	-	TRBJ2-2	CASTLRGNTGELFF	TGTGCCAGCACCCTAAGGGGGAACACCGGGGAGCTGTTTTTT
-	TRBV7-2	-	TRBJ2-3	CASSHGGDTQYF	TGTGCCAGCAGCCACGGAGGGGATACGCAGTATTTT
many	TRBV20-1	-	TRBJ1-1	CSAGRNTEAFF	TGCAGTGCGGGTAGGAACACTGAAGCTTTCTTT
many	TRBV6-5	TRBD2	TRBJ2-7	CASSLYREGGNSYEQYF	TGTGCCAGCAGTCTGTACCGGGAGGGCGGGAACTCCTACGAGCAGTACTTC
many	TRBV5-1	TRBD2	TRBJ2-1	CASRGLAGLSSQFF	TGCGCCAGCAGGGGCCTAGCGGGGCTTTCGTCTCAGTTCTTC
-	TRBV11-2	TRBD2	TRBJ2-3	CASSLKASGRAPDTQYF	TGTGCCAGCAGCTTAAAGGCTAGCGGGAGGGCCCCAGATACGCAGTATTTT
many	TRBV20-1	-	TRBJ2-7	CSARGGTYEQYF	TGCAGTGCTAGAGGGGGGACCTACGAGCAGTACTTC
many	TRBV6-2/TRBV6-3	-	TRBJ2-1	CASSFNGPYNEQFF	TGTGCCAGCAGTTTTAACGGGCCCTACAATGAGCAGTTCTTC
many	TRBV19	-	TRBJ2-1	CASSRDFYAEQFF	TGTGCCAGCAGCCGGGACTTTTATGCTGAGCAGTTCTTC
many	TRBV5-1	-	TRBJ2-2	CASSLAGGSNTGELFF	TGCGCCAGCAGCTTGGCCGGAGGTTCGAACACCGGGGAGCTGTTTTTT
many	TRBV27	-	TRBJ1-5	CASSFSRDQPQHF	TGTGCCAGCAGTTTCTCTAGGGATCAGCCCCAGCATTTT